Sequencing of this TCR beta chain was carried out in a study of tumor and adjacent non-tumor tissue in lung cancer. About the study: Histology: about a dozen adenocarcinoma, a couple of squamous cell carcinoma, 1 small cell lung cancer. Study-wide findings and caveats: TCR diversity was significantly greater in tumor than normal lung tissue. Tumor TCR diversity, when higher, was linked to shorter survival.

This clonotype was recorded only once. Its matching antigen is unknown. Here the CDR3 omits its conserved ending phenylalanine or tryptophan, so a read error is the likely source. A modified ARM-PCR protocol with three rounds of nested PCR amplified TCRbeta. TCRdb re-called the multiplex PCR reads through MiXCR, storing one row per CDR3 protein. The sample yields roughly 75,000 distinct CDR3 sequences, around 70% seen once. RNA was extracted from bulk tissue without any cell sorting. Distant lung tissue was collected more than 3 cm away from the tumor edge. In germline, CDR1 is SGHAT, CDR2 FQDESV (reference sequence). The CDR3 length is 14 residues. Trimming cost V 5 bases and J 7 bases, with 18 bases left between them.

This receptor was obtained from a woman in her fifties or sixties with non-small cell lung cancer. The sequenced sample consisted of distant non-tumor lung tissue. The rearrangement uses TRBV11-1 and TRBJ2-7; TRBD2 might be the D (6 bases). The DNA for the CDR3 is TGTGCCAGCAGCCGGACAAACGGGAGTGGTGAGCAGTACTTA. Translated: CASSRTNGSGEQYL.